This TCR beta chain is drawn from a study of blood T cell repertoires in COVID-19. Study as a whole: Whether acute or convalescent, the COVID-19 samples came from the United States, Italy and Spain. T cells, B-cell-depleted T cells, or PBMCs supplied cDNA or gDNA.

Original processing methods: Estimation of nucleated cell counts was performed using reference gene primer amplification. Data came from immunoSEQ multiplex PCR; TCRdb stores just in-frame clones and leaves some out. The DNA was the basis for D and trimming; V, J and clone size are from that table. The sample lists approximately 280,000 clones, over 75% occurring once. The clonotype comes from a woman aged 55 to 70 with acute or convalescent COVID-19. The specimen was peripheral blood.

The CDR3 reads CASSYSGGPETQYF. The DNA of the CDR3 is TGTGCCAGCAGTTATAGCGGGGGTCCAGAGACCCAGTACTTC. The V call is TRBV25-1, the J call TRBJ2-5; 9 bases are a match to TRBD2. The ends lost 5 bases at V and 4 bases at J; junction bases unmatched: 5. The CDR3 is made up of 14 amino acids. Germline values: CDR1 MGHDK, CDR2 SYGVNS.